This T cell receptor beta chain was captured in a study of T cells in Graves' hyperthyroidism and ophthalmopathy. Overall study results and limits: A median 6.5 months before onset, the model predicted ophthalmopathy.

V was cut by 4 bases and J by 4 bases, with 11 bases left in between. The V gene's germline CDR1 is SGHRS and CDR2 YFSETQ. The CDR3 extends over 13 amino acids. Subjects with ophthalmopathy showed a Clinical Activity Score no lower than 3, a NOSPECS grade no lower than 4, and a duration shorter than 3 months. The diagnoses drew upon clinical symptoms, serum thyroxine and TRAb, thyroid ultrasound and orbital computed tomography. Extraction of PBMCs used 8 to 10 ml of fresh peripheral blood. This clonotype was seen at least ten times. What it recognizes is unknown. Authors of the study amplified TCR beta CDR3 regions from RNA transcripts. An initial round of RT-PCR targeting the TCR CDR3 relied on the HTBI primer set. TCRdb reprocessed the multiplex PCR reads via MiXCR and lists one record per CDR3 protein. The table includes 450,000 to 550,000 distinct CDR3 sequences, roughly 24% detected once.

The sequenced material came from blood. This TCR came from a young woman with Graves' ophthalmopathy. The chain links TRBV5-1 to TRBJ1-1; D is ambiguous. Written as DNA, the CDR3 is TGCGCCAGCAGCCCCCTGGGTTTCACTGAAGCTTTCTTT. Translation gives CASSPLGFTEAFF.